This T cell receptor (beta chain) was identified in a study of response to subunit inactivated influenza vaccine. Study observations and caveats: Every seasonal influenza vaccination brings in few new T cells, the authors suggested.

Each CDR3 protein is one row after TCRdb ran MiXCR on the RT-PCR reads. The sample lists about 160,000 distinct CDR3 sequences, about 10% occurring once. This clonotype showed up just a few times. Antigen unknown. The junction had 9 bases not matched to a gene; V was cut back by 6 bases and J by 6 bases. The CDR3 is made up of 14 amino acids. The chain employs TRBV12-3 or TRBV12-4 and TRBJ2-7; TRBD2 matches at 9 bases. This specimen consisted of CD8+ T cells sorted from PBMCs, obtained around 25 months after vaccination. The TCR was taken from a man aged 50 to 69 who received an inactivated influenza vaccine. CDR3 loop: CASSETSGLVEQYF. The DNA for the CDR3 is TGTGCCAGCAGCGAGACTAGCGGTTTGGTCGAGCAGTACTTC.